The text below deals with one TCR beta chain. The antigen is not known. Survey sequencing of tumors mostly used about 4.8 ug DNA, two replicates. Generated by immunoSEQ multiplex PCR, the TCRdb table keeps only in-frame clones and is missing some. The repertoire includes approximately 16,000 clones, about 36% of them detected once, and 39% sits in the top ten. V was pared by 4 bases and J by 3 bases, with 4 bases of the junction left unmatched. Germline assignment: CDR1 MNHEY and CDR2 SVGAGI. The length of the CDR3 is 16 residues. The data originate from a study of neoadjuvant anti-PD-1 for oral cavity cancer. Whole-study context: Most patients had three to four biweekly doses of 3 mg/kg nivolumab before resection. Patients without progression received a fourth nivolumab dose around day 43, then surgical resection on days 50-56. General study results and limits: Treg/Th17 ratio rose with pretreatment blood and fell with post-treatment tumor TCRbeta clonality.

The sample's time point: after neoadjuvant nivolumab, at surgical resection. This sequence joins TRBV6-5 and TRBJ2-3; 13 bases align to TRBD2. This receptor was taken from a person aged 40 to 85 with oral cavity squamous cell carcinoma. The sample consisted of tumor tissue, taken after nivolumab (anti-PD-1) treatment. CDR3 in amino acids: CASSLTLAGGTDTQYF. The CDR3, as DNA: TGTGCCAGCAGTTTGACACTAGCGGGGGGGACAGATACGCAGTATTTT.